Listed below are T cell receptor beta chains from one sample, sequenced in a study of blood T cell repertoires in COVID-19. Assay: immunoSEQ multiplex PCR; the TCRdb copy retains only in-frame clones and omits some. The data hold about 37,000 clones, with about 90% observed a single time. The sample was peripheral blood. The receptor set was obtained from a woman aged 25 to 45 in a cohort sampled during active COVID-19. The CDR3 runs from the conserved cysteine through the conserved F or W. Each record gives: J gene, V gene, CDR3 protein.

TRBJ2-5	TRBV5-6	CASSLVGGQETQYF
TRBJ2-1	TRBV5-8	CASSPGTSGYWNEQFF
TRBJ1-1	TRBV18	CASSTRQGANTEAFF
TRBJ2-7	TRBV4-1	CASSQDRGTTYEQYF
TRBJ2-1	TRBV5-8	CASAAVPVRYNEQFF
TRBJ1-4	TRBV24-1	CATQTGGATNEKLFF
TRBJ2-7	TRBV5-6	CASSVAGLGNYEQYF
TRBJ2-5	TRBV7-9	CASSLGGGAPGLQYF
TRBJ2-3	TRBV29-1	CSAVSGNVDTQYF
TRBJ2-1	TRBV11-3	CASSLEGNRGAAYNEQFF
TRBJ1-2	TRBV6-1	CASSEALDSNYGYTF
TRBJ1-2	TRBV19	CASTQAGLYGYTF
TRBJ2-1	TRBV4-2	CASSQEGTPASYNEQFF
TRBJ1-2	TRBV30	CAWRTGLGGYTF
TRBJ2-2	TRBV11-2	CASSLGQGVRTGELFF
TRBJ1-6	TRBV7-8	CASSFPGLGQGYNSPLHF
TRBJ1-4	TRBV19	CASSIRGSSTNEKLFF
TRBJ2-1	TRBV5-1	CASSPLPGQGSQRGASSYNEQFF
TRBJ2-1	TRBV11-2	CASSLRGGHEQFF
TRBJ2-7	TRBV19	CASSMASGRALWYEQYF
TRBJ1-5	TRBV2	CASRLEPGTGHQPQHF
TRBJ2-7	TRBV5-1	CASSLRTIADEQYF
TRBJ1-6	TRBV30	CAWIERGSYNSPLHF
TRBJ2-5	TRBV28	CASSFRKETQYF
TRBJ2-1	TRBV24-1	CATSEAWTGNNEQFF
TRBJ2-1	TRBV6-1	CASSENPSGNEQFF
TRBJ2-5	TRBV28	CASSSLTRDRGSETQYF
TRBJ2-2	TRBV30	CAWTSRYTGELFF
TRBJ2-7	TRBV13	CASSSGAVGRAYEQYF
TRBJ2-3	TRBV5-1	CASSLRSGTDTQYF
TRBJ2-7	TRBV24-1	CATSRDRAYEQYF
TRBJ2-1	TRBV24-1	CATNSAGTEQFF
TRBJ1-5	TRBV19	CASLGWGDGNQPQHF
TRBJ2-7	TRBV11-2	CASSWTTGSYEQYF
TRBJ2-4	TRBV19	CASSIARTGGKNIQYF
TRBJ2-7	TRBV5-1	CASSLGGLPVPEQYF
TRBJ2-5	TRBV5-1	CASSLWVSGQKETQYF
TRBJ2-7	TRBV11-2	CASSLPGLAGTYEQYF
TRBJ2-7	TRBV18	CASSPGQGRSNEQYF
TRBJ2-5	TRBV4-1	CASSQEKLAGAGETQYF
TRBJ2-1	TRBV27	CASSFRRAYNEQFF
TRBJ1-5	TRBV7-2	CASSLEGQGFNQPQHF
TRBJ2-2	TRBV5-5	CASSLAGDLTGELFF
TRBJ2-2	TRBV9	CASRTGTGATNTGELFF
TRBJ2-7	TRBV30	CAWSKVSGRADEQYF
TRBJ1-3	TRBV6-2/TRBV6-3	CASSYSGFSGNTIYF
TRBJ1-1	TRBV5-6	CASSLRGTEAFF
TRBJ2-7	TRBV4-1	CASSLGQGGYEQYF
TRBJ1-2	TRBV27	CASSYNLRANYGYTF